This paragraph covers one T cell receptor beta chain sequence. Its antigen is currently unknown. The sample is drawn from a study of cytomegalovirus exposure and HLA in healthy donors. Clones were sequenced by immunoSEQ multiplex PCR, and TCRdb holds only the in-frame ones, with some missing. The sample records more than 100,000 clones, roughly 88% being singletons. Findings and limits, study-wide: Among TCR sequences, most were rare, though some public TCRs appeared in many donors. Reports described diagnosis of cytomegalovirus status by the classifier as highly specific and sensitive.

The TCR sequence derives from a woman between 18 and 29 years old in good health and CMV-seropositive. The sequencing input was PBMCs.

CDR3 sequence reads: CASSMLRWEKLFF. CDR3 DNA sequence: TGTGCCAGTAGTATGTTGAGGTGGGAAAAACTGTTTTTT. The rearrangement uses TRBV19 and TRBJ1-4; D ambiguous. This CDR3 is built from 13 residues. Looked up from germline, CDR1 is LNHDA and CDR2 is SQIVND (reference sequence). Trimming left V 3 bases short and J 8 bases short, with 10 bases between.